Listed below are T cell receptor beta chains from one sample, sequenced in a study of T cell responses to AZD1222 COVID-19 vaccine. Sequenced by immunoSEQ multiplex PCR; TCRdb stores in-frame clones only, minus some. The table lists about 180,000 clones, about 90% of them singletons. This sample comprised peripheral blood, obtained 28 days after the second AZD1222 dose. The receptors shown here come from an adult who received the AZD1222 COVID-19 vaccine. CDR3s include the opening cysteine and the closing phenylalanine or tryptophan. D genes are given only for firm matches. Size is omitted from some rows. Given values are once, few, many or a class for expanded clones.

>.|TRBJ1-3|TRBV7-8|.
CASSLDGGNTIYF
TGTGCCAGCAGCTTAGATGGGGGAAACACCATATATTTT
>TRBD2|TRBJ2-2|TRBV3-1/TRBV3-2|.
CASSQVTASGGANTGELFF
TGTGCCAGCAGCCAAGTAACGGCTAGCGGGGGGGCGAACACCGGGGAGCTGTTTTTT
>.|TRBJ1-2|TRBV12-3/TRBV12-4|.
CASSFNPNYGYTF
TGTGCCAGCAGTTTTAACCCGAACTATGGCTACACCTTC
>.|TRBJ2-1|TRBV5-1|once
CASSLVQGEHNEQFF
TGCGCCAGCAGCTTGGTGCAGGGCGAACACAATGAGCAGTTCTTC
>.|TRBJ2-5|TRBV6-5|once
CASSYSTVSGQETQYF
TGTGCCAGCAGTTACTCGACCGTGTCCGGCCAAGAGACCCAGTACTTC
>.|TRBJ2-3|TRBV7-9|.
CASSSNAGTSTDTQYF
TGTGCCAGCAGCTCGAATGCGGGGACAAGCACAGATACGCAGTATTTT
>.|TRBJ1-1|TRBV9|.
CASTQGVNTEAFF
TGTGCCAGCACCCAAGGGGTAAACACTGAAGCTTTCTTT
>TRBD2|TRBJ2-3|TRBV7-8|.
CASSTGLAGLVSTDTQYF
TGTGCCAGCAGCACGGGACTAGCGGGCCTCGTGAGCACAGATACGCAGTATTTT
>TRBD2|TRBJ2-1|TRBV19|.
CATTSVQVQFF
TGTGCCACGACTAGCGTCCAGGTGCAGTTCTTC
>TRBD1|TRBJ1-6|TRBV12-5|.
CASGLGQGYNSPLHF
TGTGCTAGTGGTTTGGGACAGGGCTATAATTCACCCCTCCACTTT
>.|TRBJ1-1|TRBV6-5|.
CASSFREGVVAFF
TGTGCCAGCAGTTTTAGGGAGGGGGTGGTAGCTTTCTTT
>.|TRBJ2-1|TRBV19|once
CASSPPKGSPSYNEQFF
TGTGCCAGTAGTCCCCCGAAGGGGTCCCCCTCCTACAATGAGCAGTTCTTC
>.|TRBJ2-1|TRBV9|.
CASSPRPQYNEQFF
TGTGCCAGCAGCCCTAGACCACAGTACAATGAGCAGTTCTTC
>.|TRBJ2-7|TRBV13|.
CASSLDVGNAYEQYF
TGTGCCAGCAGCTTAGACGTGGGTAACGCCTACGAGCAGTACTTC
>.|TRBJ1-3|TRBV7-2|.
CASSLSGPSSGNTIYF
TGTGCCAGCAGCTTGTCCGGACCGAGCTCTGGAAACACCATATATTTT
>TRBD1|TRBJ2-7|TRBV4-1|.
CASSSGTGFSYEQYF
TGCGCCAGCAGCTCCGGGACAGGGTTTTCCTACGAGCAGTACTTC